This TCR beta chain was captured in a study of blood T cell repertoires in COVID-19. Overall study: COVID-19 samples, acute and convalescent, were from the United States, Italy and Spain.

This clone showed up just once. Germline CDR1 and CDR2: ENHRY and SYGVKD. CDR3 length equals 14 residues. V lost 6 bases to trimming and J lost 2 bases, with 11 bases between them. The assay was immunoSEQ multiplex PCR, and TCRdb's table has in-frame clones only and misses some. The sample has 75,000 to 100,000 clones, about 87% seen once. This TCR was sampled from a human donor in a cohort sampled during active COVID-19. The material sequenced was peripheral blood. J is TRBJ1-5 and V is TRBV10-3, with TRBD1 as a possible D gene (5 bases). CDR3 loop: CAIRIQGGNQPQHF. Here the CDR3 DNA reads TGTGCCATCAGGATTCAGGGTGGCAATCAGCCCCAGCATTTT.